The 5 T cell receptor beta chains listed next were all sequenced from one sample in a study of cytomegalovirus exposure and HLA in healthy donors. Primers: 60 Vbeta forward and 13 Jbeta reverse. This table comes from immunoSEQ multiplex PCR, and its TCRdb copy is limited to in-frame clones, with some not included. The data show some 120,000 clones, around 80% seen once. Sequenced material: PBMCs. Every receptor here comes from a man aged 25 to 40 in good health and CMV-seronegative.

This chain connects TRBV7-9 to TRBJ2-3; 8 bases agree with TRBD2. V was pared by 6 bases and J by 3 bases, with 17 bases of the junction left unmatched. This CDR3 is 18 amino acids long. Germline V lookup: CDR1 SEHNR, CDR2 FQNEAQ (reference sequence). CDR3 DNA sequence: TGTGCCAGCAGGTTTGGTGATCCCGGGGGGGACATAACAGATACGCAGTATTTT. It yields the protein CASRFGDPGGDITDTQYF.

J is TRBJ2-3 and V is TRBV29-1, with D tentatively TRBD2 (6 bases). The CDR3 contains 14 residues. The ends were cut back, 7 bases at V and 0 bases at J, with 14 bases in the middle. Germline CDR1 reads SQVTM; CDR2 reads ANQGSEA. The CDR3 DNA reads TGCAGCGCCGAAGGGACTCTCAGCACAGATACGCAGTATTTT. It codes for CSAEGTLSTDTQYF.

The chain couples TRBV2 to TRBJ1-1; TRBD1 is a possible D gene (6 bases). CDR3 length: 16 residues. Germline CDR1 is SNHLY and CDR2 is FYNNEI. V was clipped by 6 bases and J by 3 bases, with 20 bases between them. CDR3 in amino acids: CASRSSGGQLDTEAFF. As DNA, the CDR3 is TGTGCCAGCAGGAGCTCCGGAGGACAGCTAGACACTGAAGCTTTCTTT.

V gene TRBV18 combines with J gene TRBJ2-5; 8 bases agree with TRBD1. The CDR3 has 13 amino acids. V shed 6 bases, J shed 3 bases, and the junction held 3 bases outside the gene matches. The germline gives CDR1 KGHSH, CDR2 LQKENI. The CDR3 loop is CASSSDREETQYF. The CDR3 DNA reads TGTGCCAGCTCGTCGGACAGGGAAGAGACCCAGTACTTC. Full variable domain (outside the CDR3, taken from reference TRBV18 and TRBJ2-5): NAGVMQNPRHLVRRRGQEARLRCSPMKGHSHVYWYRQLPEEGLKFMVYLQKENIIDESGMPKERFSAEFPKEGPSILRIQQVVRGDSAAYFCASSSDREETQYFGPGTRLLVL.

This clone is judged medium-sized (0.01 to 0.1%). The chain combines TRBV11-1 with TRBJ2-1, with D perhaps matching TRBD2 (8 bases). The CDR3 is 17 amino acids. The germline V gene has CDR1 SGHAT and CDR2 FQDESV (reference sequence). V gave up 3 bases and J gave up 4 bases, with 19 bases separating them. The CDR3 sequence is CASSFMRGDSLYNEQFF. In nucleotides, the CDR3 is TGTGCCAGCAGCTTTATGCGGGGGGACAGCCTTTACAATGAGCAGTTCTTC. Drawing the rest from reference TRBV11-1 and TRBJ2-1, the complete variable domain is EAEVAQSPRYKITEKSQAVAFWCDPISGHATLYWYRQILGQGPELLVQFQDESVVDDSQLPKDRFSAERLKGVDSTLKIQPAELGDSAMYLCASSFMRGDSLYNEQFFGPGTRLTVL.